This T cell receptor (beta chain) was recorded in a study of naive and memory T cell subsets. There are a few counts of this clonotype. What it recognizes is unknown. An equimolar mix of two oligonucleotides served as the beta constant-region primer for TRBC1 and TRBC2. Four rounds of PCR amplified the ligated cDNA using nested alpha and beta constant-region primers plus SP2. Ligation attached a single-stranded oligonucleotide with a 12-nucleotide UMI and the SP2 primer to the cDNA 3' end. TCRdb reanalysed the UMI-ligation and nested PCR reads using MiXCR and keeps one entry per CDR3 protein. The data show approximately 150,000 distinct CDR3 sequences, approximately 20% seen once. General study findings and limits: Especially in CD8 cells, naive repertoires contained a few larger clonotypes, possibly CD45RA-re-expressing memory cells. Diversity fell and Gini index rose from naive through CM, EM, EMRA. TCR abundance followed a power law differing between naive and memory subsets. Expression changes during T cell differentiation may affect RNA-based TCR counts.

Germline V gene sequence: CDR1 MDHEN, CDR2 SYDVKM. CDR3 length equals 14 residues. Trimming at V came to 7 bases and at J to 0 bases, leaving 3 bases not matched to a gene. The chain links TRBV28 to TRBJ2-1, with 7 bases identical to TRBD2. Sequencing was performed on naive CD8+ T cells from blood. The receptor was derived from a human donor in good health. CDR3 residues: CASTGGGSYNEQFF. CDR3 nucleotide sequence: TGTGCCAGCACTGGGGGGGGCTCCTACAATGAGCAGTTCTTC.